A single sample gave rise to the 12 T cell receptor beta chains below, sequenced in a study of glioma-infiltrating T cells after dendritic cell vaccination. Profiling relied on immunoSEQ multiplex PCR, and the TCRdb table lists in-frame clones only, not all of them. Here the sample spans 55,000 to 75,000 clones, approximately 80% being singletons. The sequences come from blood, collected before dendritic cell vaccination. These receptors all come from a human donor with glioblastoma.

This clone is medium-sized within its sample. The rearrangement links TRBV19 to TRBJ2-1, with D uncertain. Trimming left V 6 bases short and J 8 bases short, with 8 bases between. CDR1 and CDR2 from the germline V gene are LNHDA and SQIVND (reference sequence). The CDR3 runs 11 residues. Here the CDR3 DNA reads TGTGCCAGTAGCCAACGGTATGAGCAGTTCTTC. Protein: CASSQRYEQFF. Based on the CDR3 plus reference TRBV19 and TRBJ2-1, the full variable domain is DGGITQSPKYLFRKEGQNVTLSCEQNLNHDAMYWYRQDPGQGLRLIYYSQIVNDFQKGDIAEGYSVSREKKESFPLTVTSAQKNPTAFYLCASSQRYEQFFGPGTRLTVL.

The V and J genes are TRBV6-1 and TRBJ2-3, with 8 bases matching TRBD2. V shed 4 bases, J shed 3 bases, and the junction held 9 bases outside the gene matches. The CDR3 covers 16 residues. The V gene's germline CDR1 is MNHNS and CDR2 SASEGT. The CDR3 here is CASSAFRASGTDTQYF. For the CDR3, the DNA is TGTGCCAGCAGTGCGTTTAGGGCTAGCGGGACAGATACGCAGTATTTT.

The V call is TRBV14, the J call TRBJ2-7; no definite D call. Germline V lookup: CDR1 SGHDN, CDR2 FVKESK. This CDR3 contains 12 residues. V lost 1 base to trimming and J lost 4 bases, with 5 bases between them. DNA of the CDR3: TGTGCCAGCAGCCAAGTCCGGTACGAGCAGTACTTC. Amino acid sequence: CASSQVRYEQYF.

The V call is TRBV30, the J call TRBJ1-1; 10 bases match TRBD1. This CDR3 comprises 16 residues. CDR1 is GTSNPN and CDR2 is SVGIG in the germline V gene (reference sequence). After removal of 1 base from V and 11 bases from J, the junction contained 16 bases not matched to a gene. The CDR3 nucleotides read TGTGCCTGGAGTGGAGACAGGGGGCGGAGAGGGCAGGGGGCTTTCTTT. Residues: CAWSGDRGRRGQGAFF. Based on the CDR3 plus reference TRBV30 and TRBJ1-1, the full variable domain is SQTIHQWPATLVQPVGSPLSLECTVEGTSNPNLYWYRQAAGRGLQLLFYSVGIGQISSEVPQNLSASRPQDRQFILSSKKLLLSDSGFYLCAWSGDRGRRGQGAFFGQGTRLTVV.

The chain links TRBV6-5 to TRBJ2-5; maybe TRBD1 (6 bases). V lost 6 bases and J 1 base, leaving 9 bases between the germline ends. The CDR3 has 13 amino acids. Germline CDR1 is MNHEY and CDR2 is SVGAGI. The CDR3 DNA sequence: TGTGCCAGCAGGACGACAGGCCAAGAGACCCAGTACTTC. The encoded protein is CASRTTGQETQYF.

A note on this clone: In the same sample, other DNA sequences code for this CDR3. V is TRBV29-1 and J is TRBJ1-5; no reliable D call. This CDR3 spans 12 amino acids. V was shortened by 4 bases and J by 3 bases, with 7 bases between the two germline ends. Germline lookup yields CDR1 SQVTM and CDR2 ANQGSEA. The CDR3 loop reads CSVGGLNQPQHF. The DNA for the CDR3 is TGCAGCGTTGGAGGCCTCAATCAGCCCCAGCATTTT.

The rearrangement uses TRBV5-1 and TRBJ2-1; perhaps TRBD2 as D (5 bases). This CDR3 region has 16 residues. Germline CDR1 is SGHRS and CDR2 is YFSETQ. V gave up 0 bases and J gave up 5 bases, with 15 bases separating them. CDR3 nucleotide sequence: TGCGCCAGCAGCTTGGGCCCTCCAGCGGACGACAATGAGCAGTTCTTC. It encodes CASSLGPPADDNEQFF.

CDR3 loop: CASSSNVQGAETQYF. The DNA of the CDR3 is TGCGCCAGCAGCTCAAACGTACAGGGGGCAGAGACCCAGTACTTC. The chain links TRBV5-1 to TRBJ2-5; 9 positions agree with TRBD1. The CDR3 length is 15 residues. Germline trimming cut 3 bases from V and 4 bases from J; bases unmatched to any gene: 7. The germline gives CDR1 SGHRS, CDR2 YFSETQ.

J is TRBJ1-4 and V is TRBV2; the match to TRBD1 covers 10 bases. Germline trimming cut 4 bases from V and 0 bases from J; bases unmatched to any gene: 5. Germline V gene lookup returns CDR1 SNHLY and CDR2 FYNNEI. This CDR3 is built from 17 residues. CDR3 DNA: TGTGCCAGCAGTGGACAGGGGGCCGTTTCAACTAATGAAAAACTGTTTTTT. Its translation is CASSGQGAVSTNEKLFF.

The CDR3, as DNA: TGTGCCAGCAGCTTAAAGCGGGGGGGCGACACCGGGGAGCTGTTTTTT. Protein sequence: CASSLKRGGDTGELFF. The V gene is TRBV7-3, the J gene TRBJ2-2, with 10 bases that match TRBD2. Germline assignment: CDR1 SGHTA and CDR2 FQGTGA. Trimming removed 1 base from V and 3 bases from J; junction bases left unmatched: 2. This CDR3 contains 16 residues.

The chain carries TRBV6-5 and TRBJ1-2; 7 bases line up with TRBD1. Germline lookup yields CDR1 MNHEY and CDR2 SVGAGI. The J segment lost 0 bases and the V segment lost 1 base, leaving 2 bases of the junction unmatched. CDR3 size: 15 residues. The CDR3 here is CASSYYRGANYGYTF. The CDR3 bases are TGTGCCAGCAGTTACTACAGGGGAGCTAACTATGGCTACACCTTC.

J is TRBJ1-1 and V is TRBV18, with D unresolved. V lost 3 bases and J lost 4, with 12 bases in between. The CDR3 loop spans 14 amino acids. CDR1 is KGHSH and CDR2 is LQKENI in the germline V gene. CDR3 nucleotides: TGTGCCAGCTCACCTGTCCCAGGATTCACTGAAGCTTTCTTT. It is translated as CASSPVPGFTEAFF.